A selection of T cell receptor beta chains follows, all from one sample in a study of T cells in localized non-small cell lung cancer. Profiling relied on immunoSEQ multiplex PCR, and the TCRdb table lists in-frame clones only, not all of them. The data contain 23,000 or so clones, 86% of them singletons. Material: peripheral blood, obtained before any cancer treatment. The origin of the receptors is a male donor aged 60 or older with stage II squamous cell lung carcinoma. Each CDR3 is given with its conserved first and last residue. Fields, in order: D gene, clone size, V gene, CDR3 length, J gene, CDR3 DNA, CDR3 protein. D genes are given only for firm matches. Rows may omit the clone size; those that give it use once, few, many or a size class.

.	once	TRBV6-5	14	TRBJ1-1	TGTGCCAGCAGTTACCAGGGAAGGAACACTGAAGCTTTCTTT	CASSYQGRNTEAFF
.	.	TRBV5-5	12	TRBJ2-7	TGTGCCAGCAGCTTAGGACGCTACGAGCAGTACTTC	CASSLGRYEQYF
.	.	TRBV6-1	12	TRBJ1-4	TGTGCCAGCAACAGGGTCAATGAAAAACTGTTTTTT	CASNRVNEKLFF
.	.	TRBV25-1	13	TRBJ2-4	TGTGCCAGCAGTGAATATCAGAGGACCATTCAGTACTTC	CASSEYQRTIQYF
.	.	TRBV7-3	13	TRBJ1-1	TGTGCCAGCAGCATACGTGGAAGGGCTGAAGCTTTCTTT	CASSIRGRAEAFF
.	.	TRBV6-1	12	TRBJ2-3	TGTGCCAGCAGTGAAGGATGGGGTAGTCCGTATTTT	CASSEGWGSPYF
TRBD1	.	TRBV7-6	17	TRBJ2-6	TGTGCCAGCAGCGGGGGACAGGGGGCAAGTGGGGCCAACGTCCTGACTTTC	CASSGGQGASGANVLTF
.	.	TRBV29-1	13	TRBJ1-2	TGCAGCGTTGAAGTGGGGGGGCGCCGGGGCTACACCTTC	CSVEVGGRRGYTF
TRBD1	.	TRBV7-3	15	TRBJ1-2	TGTGCCAGCAGCTTAGAAGGCAGGGGGCTTGGTGGCTACACCTTC	CASSLEGRGLGGYTF
.	.	TRBV7-8	16	TRBJ2-6	TGTGCCAGCAGCGGGTTAGCACAAAGTCGGGCCAACGTCCTGACTTTC	CASSGLAQSRANVLTF
TRBD1	.	TRBV15	14	TRBJ2-7	TGTGCCACCAGCAACCGACAGGGTGCCTACGAGCAGTACTTC	CATSNRQGAYEQYF
TRBD1	.	TRBV7-2	15	TRBJ2-5	TGTGCCAGCAGCGAGGACCGACAGGGTGGCAGGACCCAGTACTTC	CASSEDRQGGRTQYF
.	.	TRBV12-5	14	TRBJ1-4	TGTGCTAGTGGTGTGGACGTGAGGAATGAAAAACTGTTTTTT	CASGVDVRNEKLFF
.	.	TRBV2	14	TRBJ2-1	TGTGCCAGCAGTATCCGGGCCGGGTACAATGAGCAGTTCTTC	CASSIRAGYNEQFF
.	few	TRBV18	14	TRBJ1-1	TGTGCCAGCTCACTGGGGACGGGGAACACTGAAGCTTTCTTT	CASSLGTGNTEAFF
TRBD1	.	TRBV2	14	TRBJ2-5	TGTGCCAGCAGTCCGGACAGGGGAGGACAGACCCAGTACTTC	CASSPDRGGQTQYF